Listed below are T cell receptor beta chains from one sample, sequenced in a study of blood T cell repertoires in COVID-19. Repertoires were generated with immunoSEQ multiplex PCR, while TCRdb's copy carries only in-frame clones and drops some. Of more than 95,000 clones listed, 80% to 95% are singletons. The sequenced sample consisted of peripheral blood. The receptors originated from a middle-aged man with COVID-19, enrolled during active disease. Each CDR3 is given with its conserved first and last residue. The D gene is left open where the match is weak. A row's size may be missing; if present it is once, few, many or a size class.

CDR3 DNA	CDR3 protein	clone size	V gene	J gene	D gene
TGTGCCAGCAGCCAGAGCTCTGGAAACACCATATATTTT	CASSQSSGNTIYF	NA	TRBV3-1/TRBV3-2	TRBJ1-3	NA
TGTGCCAGCAGCCCGGACGGGGTTAACTATGGCTACACCTTC	CASSPDGVNYGYTF	few	TRBV7-9	TRBJ1-2	NA
TGTGCCAGCAGTTTCGGAATCGGGGTGGCCAATGAGCAGTTCTTC	CASSFGIGVANEQFF	NA	TRBV27	TRBJ2-1	NA
TGTGCCAGCAGCGTAACCCTACTAGCGGGAGGCTCCTACAATGAGCAGTTCTTC	CASSVTLLAGGSYNEQFF	NA	TRBV9	TRBJ2-1	TRBD2
TGCGCCAGCAGTCCTGGCGGGCTAGAAGAGACCCAGTACTTC	CASSPGGLEETQYF	NA	TRBV23-1	TRBJ2-5	NA
TGTGCCAGCAGCCAAGAGGGTCCGAGGCACGAGCAGTACTTC	CASSQEGPRHEQYF	NA	TRBV3-1/TRBV3-2	TRBJ2-7	NA
TGTGCCAGCAGCACCACTAGCGTGTGGGCGAGCGAGCAGTACTTC	CASSTTSVWASEQYF	NA	TRBV6-5	TRBJ2-7	TRBD2
TGTGCCAGCAGTGAATTGGACAGGGTCCTCACCGGGGAGCTGTTTTTT	CASSELDRVLTGELFF	few	TRBV2	TRBJ2-2	TRBD1
TGTGCCAGCAGCGAAGGGGGCGGAAACACCATATATTTT	CASSEGGGNTIYF	NA	TRBV3-1/TRBV3-2	TRBJ1-3	TRBD1
TGTGCCAGCAGTTTATCTGGGAGAACCGGGGAGCTGTTTTTT	CASSLSGRTGELFF	NA	TRBV28	TRBJ2-2	NA
TGTGCCATCAGTGCTCGGCAGGGATTGAACAATGAGCAGTTCTTC	CAISARQGLNNEQFF	once	TRBV10-3	TRBJ2-1	NA
TGTGCCAGCAGTTTCCAGGGTAGCGGGGCCTACAATGAGCAGTTCTTC	CASSFQGSGAYNEQFF	NA	TRBV7-9	TRBJ2-1	TRBD2
TGCGCCAGCAGTGAATATAGGGGACAGCCCCAGCATTTT	CASSEYRGQPQHF	few	TRBV10-2	TRBJ1-5	NA
TGTGCCAGCAGCTTACTACAGGGGGCCTACAATGAGCAGTTCTTC	CASSLLQGAYNEQFF	once	TRBV7-2	TRBJ2-1	TRBD1
TGTGCCAGCAGTTTAGGGGGCGGCGAGACCCAGTACTTC	CASSLGGGETQYF	NA	TRBV12-3/TRBV12-4	TRBJ2-5	NA
TGTGCCAGCAGCCGACAGAACACCGGGGAGCTGTTTTTT	CASSRQNTGELFF	NA	TRBV5-4	TRBJ2-2	NA
TGTGCCAGCACTTTAGGGCGAAACTATGGCTACACCTTC	CASTLGRNYGYTF	once	TRBV28	TRBJ1-2	NA
TGTGCCAGCACTGGGATGAAGGGGTCCGGCAATGAGCAGTTCTTC	CASTGMKGSGNEQFF	NA	TRBV28	TRBJ2-1	NA
TGTGCCATCAGTGAGCGACTAGCCGACATTCAAGAGACCCAGTACTTC	CAISERLADIQETQYF	NA	TRBV10-3	TRBJ2-5	TRBD2
TGTGCCAGTAGTGTCGGGACTGAGCTTTATGGCTACACCTTC	CASSVGTELYGYTF	NA	TRBV19	TRBJ1-2	NA
TGTGCCAGCAGCTTAGTTTATGATAAGGGGCAGGTCACCGGGGAGCTGTTTTTT	CASSLVYDKGQVTGELFF	NA	TRBV11-2	TRBJ2-2	NA
TGTGCCAGCTCACCCGGACAGGGGGCGAAGGATGAGCAGTTCTTC	CASSPGQGAKDEQFF	NA	TRBV18	TRBJ2-1	TRBD1
TGCGCCAGCAGCCAAGAGTGGGGGGGCAGCACTGAAGCTTTCTTT	CASSQEWGGSTEAFF	NA	TRBV4-3	TRBJ1-1	NA
TGTGCCAGCACCGGGACTAGCGGCGAGCAGTACTTC	CASTGTSGEQYF	NA	TRBV2	TRBJ2-7	TRBD2
TGTGCCAGCAGCCCCACGCCCGGGGAAGGCTACACCTTC	CASSPTPGEGYTF	NA	TRBV7-3	TRBJ1-2	NA
TGTGCCAGCAGTTTATCGGTCAGGGGACTAGCATACGCAGATACGCAGTATTTT	CASSLSVRGLAYADTQYF	NA	TRBV28	TRBJ2-3	TRBD2
TGTGCCAGCAGCGTTACAGCCTCTGGAAACACCATATATTTT	CASSVTASGNTIYF	few	TRBV9	TRBJ1-3	NA
TGTGCCAGCAGCCAACGAGCCATGAACACTGAAGCTTTCTTT	CASSQRAMNTEAFF	NA	TRBV3-1/TRBV3-2	TRBJ1-1	NA
TGTGCCAGCTCACCCCTAGCGGAGACAGAAGAGACCCAGTACTTC	CASSPLAETEETQYF	NA	TRBV18	TRBJ2-5	TRBD2
TGTGCCAGCTCACCGAGAGCGGGCTCCTACAATGAGCAGTTCTTC	CASSPRAGSYNEQFF	NA	TRBV18	TRBJ2-1	NA
TGTGCCTGGAGTGCTGTTGAAGCTTTCTTT	CAWSAVEAFF	NA	TRBV30	TRBJ1-1	NA
TGTGCCAGTAGTTCCGGGACTAGCGGTTACAATGAGCAGTTCTTC	CASSSGTSGYNEQFF	NA	TRBV19	TRBJ2-1	TRBD2
TGTGCCAGTAGTATTTCAGTGGATGAGCAGTTCTTC	CASSISVDEQFF	NA	TRBV19	TRBJ2-1	NA